The 7 T cell receptor beta chains below all came from one sample that was sequenced in a study of identical twins. Each CDR3 protein is one row after TCRdb ran MiXCR on the 5' RACE reads. The data show under 1 million distinct CDR3 sequences, with more than 9% seen just once and roughly 1.5% held by the top ten. The sample was also reused in another study, on yellow fever vaccine responses in identical twins.

Sequencing used PBMCs. Receptor source: a woman in her late teens or twenties in good health.

This clonotype was detected ten times or more. The chain joins TRBV20-1 to TRBJ2-7, with 7 bases identical to TRBD2. Germline lookup yields CDR1 DFQATT and CDR2 SNEGSKA (reference sequence). V lost 6 bases, J lost 5 bases, and 4 bases stayed unmatched. CDR3 length: 11 residues. The CDR3 protein is CSARAGHEQYF. The CDR3 bases are TGCAGTGCCCGAGCGGGACACGAGCAGTACTTC.

The chain is built from TRBV10-3 and TRBJ2-1; D gene uncertain. The CDR3 is 12 amino acids. The V gene's germline CDR1 is ENHRY and CDR2 SYGVKD. V lost 0 bases, J lost 13 bases, and 10 bases lay in between. CDR3 amino acids: CAISESRQVQFF. The CDR3 bases are TGTGCCATCAGTGAGTCCCGGCAGGTACAGTTCTTC.

This clonotype was seen a few times. The J gene is TRBJ1-1, the V gene TRBV6-1, with D perhaps matching TRBD1 (5 bases). The CDR3 length is 14 residues. CDR1 is MNHNS and CDR2 is SASEGT in the germline V gene. Trimming took 5 bases from V and 4 from J, leaving 14 bases between them. The CDR3 sequence is CASSPFAGGTEAFF. Here the CDR3 DNA reads TGTGCCAGCAGTCCCTTTGCTGGGGGCACTGAAGCTTTCTTT.

In its sample, this clonotype was seen a few times. The chain links TRBV2 to TRBJ1-2, with a possible D match to TRBD1 (5 bases). V lost 2 bases to trimming and J lost 5 bases, with 15 bases between them. The V gene's germline CDR1 is SNHLY and CDR2 FYNNEI. The CDR3 is made up of 15 amino acids. The CDR3 loop is CASSESAGGGYGYTF. The CDR3 DNA reads TGTGCCAGCAGTGAATCGGCCGGGGGAGGGTATGGCTACACCTTC.

This clonotype was found a few times. V and J are TRBV20-1 and TRBJ1-1; TRBD1 is a possible D gene (6 bases). Germline V lookup: CDR1 DFQATT, CDR2 SNEGSKA (reference sequence). The CDR3 covers 16 residues. Trimming took off 6 bases at V and 0 bases at J, with 20 bases between the two ends. The CDR3 here is CSASRGGGFMNTEAFF. The CDR3 DNA reads as TGCAGTGCGTCCAGGGGCGGAGGATTTATGAACACTGAAGCTTTCTTT.

This clonotype was seen only a few times. The rearrangement links TRBV4-1 to TRBJ2-1, with 9 bases identical to TRBD1. Germline CDR1 reads MGHRA; CDR2 reads YSYEKL. The CDR3 is made up of 15 amino acids. The V and J ends lost 2 bases and 10 bases, in that order; junction bases with no gene match: 9. The CDR3 sequence: CASSQPGQGFLEQFF. As DNA, the CDR3 is TGCGCCAGCAGCCAACCGGGACAGGGCTTTTTGGAGCAGTTCTTC.

This clonotype was counted many times. V usage is TRBV12-3 or TRBV12-4 and J usage is TRBJ2-1; D not resolved. The V end was cut by 3 bases, the J end by 1 base, with 16 bases between. The CDR3 runs 17 residues. The CDR3 coding sequence is TGTGCCAGCAGTTTTGGGCCCGGGCGGTCTTCCTACAATGAGCAGTTCTTC. It specifies CASSFGPGRSSYNEQFF.